The clone carrying this T cell receptor beta chain was observed a few times. Its target is unknown. This entry is derived from a study of immune evolution from preneoplasia to lung adenocarcinoma. Study results and caveats: Highest clonality occurred in KRAS-mutant, not EGFR-mutant or double wild-type, nodules.

Produced via immunoSEQ multiplex PCR; TCRdb's table is partial and in-frame only. Here the sample spans about 14,000 clones, more than 65% being singletons. The CDR3 is 15 amino acids. Resections took place in Japan or China from about 2013 to 2018. The clonotype was recovered from a person between 60 and 80 years old with lung adenocarcinoma. The chain has TRBV12-2 and TRBJ1-6; the table's TRBD1 call for D was not verified on the DNA. TRBV12-2 is classified as a pseudogene. Source material: FFPE minimally invasive lung adenocarcinoma tissue. The CDR3 is CASRLAQVRRSPLHF. Here the CDR3 DNA reads TGTGCAAGTCGCTTAGCGCAGGTCAGGCGTTCACCCCTCCACTTT.